The present entry profiles one TCR beta chain with its context. Its specificity is not known. Prior to thyroid surgery, none of the patients had received any treatment. The source of the sample is a study of metastatic and nonmetastatic thyroid tumors. Background on the study: Repertoire comparison spanned blood and tumor or nodule tissue of malignant and benign thyroid patients. Study results and limitations: As reported, TCR beta diversity in blood and tumor was significantly higher in malignant thyroid tumors than in benign nodules.

As handled by the study authors: The authors used CDR3 differences across clinicopathological groups to build a distant-metastasis classifier for papillary thyroid cancer. TCRdb redid the clone calls on the PCR reads using MiXCR. For this entry, the V and J calls and clone size follow TCRdb and not the study's own pipeline. Of 24,000 or so clones in the sample, around 20% were seen once. Specimen: blood. The clonotype comes from a female donor with papillary thyroid cancer or a benign thyroid nodule (not recorded which). Some clones in this sample may be carry-over from other donors' samples.

The CDR3 protein is CSAREPGLAGWDEQYF. The CDR3 region has the DNA TGCAGTGCTAGAGAACCGGGACTAGCGGGATGGGACGAGCAGTACTTC. The chain employs TRBV20-1 and TRBJ2-7; TRBD2 agrees at 13 bases. This CDR3 comprises 16 residues. After removal of 0 bases from V and 5 bases from J, the junction contained 7 bases not matched to a gene. The germline gives CDR1 DFQATT, CDR2 SNEGSKA (reference sequence).